The present entry profiles one TCR beta chain with its context. TCRdb keeps only in-frame clones here, not all; method: immunoSEQ multiplex PCR. The profile shows about 320,000 clones, about 90% of them singletons. Germline V gene sequence: CDR1 MNHEY, CDR2 SVGAGI. V dropped 10 bases and J dropped 0 bases, with 13 bases sitting between them. This CDR3 has 15 residues. The study counted Cohort 3 donors as recovered given two negative PCRs, clearance, or symptom resolution. This entry is derived from a study of blood T cell repertoires in COVID-19. Study as a whole: The United States, Italy and Spain supplied acute and convalescent COVID-19 samples.

This TCR came from a young woman who had recovered from COVID-19. The V and J genes are TRBV6-5 and TRBJ2-6, with D unclear. Sequencing was done on a sample of PBMCs or T cells enriched from blood (not recorded which). The CDR3 coding sequence is TGTGCCACCTATCGCCCGAGCTCTGGGGCCAACGTCCTGACTTTC. It encodes CATYRPSSGANVLTF.